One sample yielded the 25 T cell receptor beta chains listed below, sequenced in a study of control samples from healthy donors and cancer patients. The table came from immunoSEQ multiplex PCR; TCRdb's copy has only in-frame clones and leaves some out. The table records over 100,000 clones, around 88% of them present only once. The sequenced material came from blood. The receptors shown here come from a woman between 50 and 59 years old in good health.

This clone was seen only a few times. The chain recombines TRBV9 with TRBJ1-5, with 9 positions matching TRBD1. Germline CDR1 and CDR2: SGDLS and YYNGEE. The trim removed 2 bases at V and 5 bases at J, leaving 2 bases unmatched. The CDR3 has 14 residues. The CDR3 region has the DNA TGTGCCAGCAGCGTTGGACAGGGGTATCAGCCCCAGCATTTT. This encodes CASSVGQGYQPQHF.

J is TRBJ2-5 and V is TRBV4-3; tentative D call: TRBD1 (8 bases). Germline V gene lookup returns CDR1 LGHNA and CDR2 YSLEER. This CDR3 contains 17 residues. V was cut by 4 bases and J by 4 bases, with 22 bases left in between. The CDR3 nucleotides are TGCGCCAGCAGCCTGGGAGGGTGGACAGGGTCTGGAGAGACCCAGTACTTC. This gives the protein CASSLGGWTGSGETQYF.

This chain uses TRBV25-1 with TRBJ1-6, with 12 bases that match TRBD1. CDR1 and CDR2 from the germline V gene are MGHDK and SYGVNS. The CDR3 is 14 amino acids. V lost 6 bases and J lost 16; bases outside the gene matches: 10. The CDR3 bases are TGTGCCAGCAGCTCGGGACAGGGGGCTTTAATACTCCACTTT. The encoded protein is CASSSGQGALILHF.

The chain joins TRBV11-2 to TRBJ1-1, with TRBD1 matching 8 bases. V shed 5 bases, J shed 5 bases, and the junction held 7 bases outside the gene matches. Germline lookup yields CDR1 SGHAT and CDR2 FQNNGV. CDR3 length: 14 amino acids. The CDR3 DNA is TGTGCCAGCAGCCTCTACCGGGACAGGACTGAAGCTTTCTTT. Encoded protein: CASSLYRDRTEAFF.

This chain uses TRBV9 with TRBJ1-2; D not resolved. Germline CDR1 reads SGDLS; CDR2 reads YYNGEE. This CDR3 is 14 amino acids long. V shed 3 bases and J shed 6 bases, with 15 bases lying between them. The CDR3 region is CASSANFRRDGYTF. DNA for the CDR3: TGTGCCAGCAGCGCCAACTTTCGGCGGGATGGCTACACCTTC.

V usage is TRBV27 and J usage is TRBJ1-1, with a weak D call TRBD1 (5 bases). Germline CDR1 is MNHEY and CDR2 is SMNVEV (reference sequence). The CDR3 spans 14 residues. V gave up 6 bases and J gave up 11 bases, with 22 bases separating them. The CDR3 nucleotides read TGTGCCAGCAGCCCCACGTCTAATGCAGGGCGGGCTTTCTTT. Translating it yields CASSPTSNAGRAFF.

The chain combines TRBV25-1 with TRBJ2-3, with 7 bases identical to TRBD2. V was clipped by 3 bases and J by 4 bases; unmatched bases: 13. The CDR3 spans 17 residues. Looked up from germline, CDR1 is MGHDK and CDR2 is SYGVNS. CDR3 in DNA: TGTGCCAGCAGTGACCGAATAACTTTGGCGGGAGCAGATACGCAGTATTTT. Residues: CASSDRITLAGADTQYF. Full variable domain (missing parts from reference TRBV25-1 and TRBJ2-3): EADIYQTPRYLVIGTGKKITLECSQTMGHDKMYWYQQDPGMELHLIHYSYGVNSTEKGDLSSESTVSRIRTEHFPLTLESARPSHTSQYLCASSDRITLAGADTQYFGPGTRLTVL.

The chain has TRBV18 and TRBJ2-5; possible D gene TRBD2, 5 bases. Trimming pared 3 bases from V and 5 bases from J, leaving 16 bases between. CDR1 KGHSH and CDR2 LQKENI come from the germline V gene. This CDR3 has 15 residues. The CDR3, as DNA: TGTGCCAGCTCACCCCGGGAACTAGATCTTGAGACCCAGTACTTC. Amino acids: CASSPRELDLETQYF. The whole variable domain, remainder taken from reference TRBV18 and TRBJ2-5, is NAGVMQNPRHLVRRRGQEARLRCSPMKGHSHVYWYRQLPEEGLKFMVYLQKENIIDESGMPKERFSAEFPKEGPSILRIQQVVRGDSAAYFCASSPRELDLETQYFGPGTRLLVL.

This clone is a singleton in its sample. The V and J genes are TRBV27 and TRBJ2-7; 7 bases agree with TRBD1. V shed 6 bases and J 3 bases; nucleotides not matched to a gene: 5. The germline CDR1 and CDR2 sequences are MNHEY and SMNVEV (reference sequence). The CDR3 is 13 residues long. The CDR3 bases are TGTGCCAGCAGGGGACAGCTAAACTACGAGCAGTACGTC. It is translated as CASRGQLNYEQYV.

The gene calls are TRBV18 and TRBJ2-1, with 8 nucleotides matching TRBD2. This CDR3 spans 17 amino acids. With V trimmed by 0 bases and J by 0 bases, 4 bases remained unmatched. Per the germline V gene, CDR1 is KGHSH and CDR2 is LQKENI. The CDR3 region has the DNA TGTGCCAGCTCACCACCGGCGGCGGGGGGCTCCTACAATGAGCAGTTCTTC. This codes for CASSPPAAGGSYNEQFF.

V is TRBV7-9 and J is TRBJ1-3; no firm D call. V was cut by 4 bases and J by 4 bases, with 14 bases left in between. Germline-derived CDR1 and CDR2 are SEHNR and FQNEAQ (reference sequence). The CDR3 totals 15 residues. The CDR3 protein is CASSSLGREGNTIYF. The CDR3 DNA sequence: TGTGCCAGCAGCTCCCTCGGGCGAGAAGGAAACACCATATATTTT.

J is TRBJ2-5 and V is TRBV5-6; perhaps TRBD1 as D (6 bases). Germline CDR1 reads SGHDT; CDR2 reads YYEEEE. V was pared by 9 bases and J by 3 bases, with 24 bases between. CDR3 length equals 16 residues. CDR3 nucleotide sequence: TGTGCCATCCCTTATGGGGGCAGGGGAAGGAAAGAGACCCAGTACTTC. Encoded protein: CAIPYGGRGRKETQYF.

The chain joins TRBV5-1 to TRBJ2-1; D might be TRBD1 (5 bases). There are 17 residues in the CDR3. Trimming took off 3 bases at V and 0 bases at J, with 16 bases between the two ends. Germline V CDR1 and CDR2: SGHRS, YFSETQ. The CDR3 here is CASSSPKGQRSYNEQFF. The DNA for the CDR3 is TGCGCCAGCAGCTCGCCCAAGGGGCAACGCTCCTACAATGAGCAGTTCTTC.

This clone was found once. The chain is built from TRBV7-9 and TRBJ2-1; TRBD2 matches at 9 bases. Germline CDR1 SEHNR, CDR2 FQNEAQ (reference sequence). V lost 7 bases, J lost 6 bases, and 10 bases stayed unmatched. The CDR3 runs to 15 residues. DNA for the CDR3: TGTGCCAGCACCAGAGCGGGAGGAGGTTTCAATGAGCAGTTCTTC. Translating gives CASTRAGGGFNEQFF. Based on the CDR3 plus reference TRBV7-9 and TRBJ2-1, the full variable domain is DTGVSQNPRHKITKRGQNVTFRCDPISEHNRLYWYRQTLGQGPEFLTYFQNEAQLEKSRLLSDRFSAERPKGSFSTLEIQRTEQGDSAMYLCASTRAGGGFNEQFFGPGTRLTVL.

The CDR3 sequence: CASSYTSLKETQYF. The CDR3 DNA is TGTGCCAGCAGCTATACTAGCCTCAAAGAGACCCAGTACTTC. The V and J genes are TRBV7-8 and TRBJ2-5, with D tentatively TRBD2 (6 bases). CDR3 length: 14 residues. Germline-derived CDR1 and CDR2 are SGHVS and FQNEAQ. V was trimmed by 4 bases and J by 3 bases, leaving 12 bases between them.

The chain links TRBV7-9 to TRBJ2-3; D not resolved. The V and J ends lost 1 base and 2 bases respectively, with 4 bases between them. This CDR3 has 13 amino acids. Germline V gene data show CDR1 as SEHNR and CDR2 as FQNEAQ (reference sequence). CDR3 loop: CASSLGDTDTQYF. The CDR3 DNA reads TGTGCCAGCAGCTTAGGAGACACAGATACGCAGTATTTT.

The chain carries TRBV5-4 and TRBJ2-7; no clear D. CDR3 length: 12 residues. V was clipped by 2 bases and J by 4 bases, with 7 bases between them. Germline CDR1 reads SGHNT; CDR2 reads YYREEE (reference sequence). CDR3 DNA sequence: TGTGCCAGCAGCTTAAATGGTTACGAGCAGTACGTC. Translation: CASSLNGYEQYV.

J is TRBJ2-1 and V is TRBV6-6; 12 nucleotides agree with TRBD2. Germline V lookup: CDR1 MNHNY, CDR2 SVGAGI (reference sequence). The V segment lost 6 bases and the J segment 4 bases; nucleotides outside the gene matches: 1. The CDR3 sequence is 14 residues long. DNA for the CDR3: TGTGCCAGCAGCCTAGCGGGAGGGTACAATGAGCAGTTCTTC. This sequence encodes CASSLAGGYNEQFF.

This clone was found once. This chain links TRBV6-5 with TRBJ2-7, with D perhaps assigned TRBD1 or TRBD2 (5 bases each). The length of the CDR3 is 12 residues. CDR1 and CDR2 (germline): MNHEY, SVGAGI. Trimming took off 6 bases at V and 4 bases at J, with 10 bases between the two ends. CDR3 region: CASSRGAYEQYV. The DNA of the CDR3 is TGTGCCAGCAGCCGAGGGGCTTACGAGCAGTACGTC.

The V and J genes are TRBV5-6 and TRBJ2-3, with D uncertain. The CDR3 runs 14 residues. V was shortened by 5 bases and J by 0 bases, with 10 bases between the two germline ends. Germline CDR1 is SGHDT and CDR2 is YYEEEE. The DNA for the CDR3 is TGTGCCAGCAGGCTTCTTTCTAGCACAGATACGCAGTATTTT. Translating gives CASRLLSSTDTQYF.

This CDR3 reads CASKRTYNEQFF. As DNA, the CDR3 is TGTGCCAGCAAGAGGACCTACAATGAGCAGTTCTTC. The rearrangement links TRBV2 to TRBJ2-1; no clear D gene. Deletions cut 7 bases from V and 2 bases from J, with 6 bases between. The CDR3 is 12 amino acids. The germline V gene has CDR1 SNHLY and CDR2 FYNNEI.

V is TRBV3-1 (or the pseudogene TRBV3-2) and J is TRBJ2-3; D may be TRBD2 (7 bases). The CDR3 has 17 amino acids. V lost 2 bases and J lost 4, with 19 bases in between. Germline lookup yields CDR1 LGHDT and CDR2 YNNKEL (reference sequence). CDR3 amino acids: CASSQYLWGGLSDTQYF. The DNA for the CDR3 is TGTGCCAGCAGCCAATATCTTTGGGGGGGCCTGTCAGATACGCAGTATTTT.

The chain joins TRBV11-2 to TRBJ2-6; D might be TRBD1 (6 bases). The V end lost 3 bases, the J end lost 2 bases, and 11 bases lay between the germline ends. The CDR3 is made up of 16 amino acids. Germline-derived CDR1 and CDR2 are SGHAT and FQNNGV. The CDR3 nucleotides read TGTGCCAGCAGCTTTCGGACAGTTCCTGGGGCCAACGTCCTGACTTTC. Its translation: CASSFRTVPGANVLTF.

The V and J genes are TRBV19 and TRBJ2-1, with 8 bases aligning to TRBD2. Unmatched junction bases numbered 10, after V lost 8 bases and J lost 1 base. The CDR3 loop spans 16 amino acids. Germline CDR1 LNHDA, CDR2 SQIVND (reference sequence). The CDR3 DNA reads TGTGCCAGTGAGATAGGTGGCGGGAGGTCCTACAATGAGCAGTTCTTC. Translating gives CASEIGGGRSYNEQFF.

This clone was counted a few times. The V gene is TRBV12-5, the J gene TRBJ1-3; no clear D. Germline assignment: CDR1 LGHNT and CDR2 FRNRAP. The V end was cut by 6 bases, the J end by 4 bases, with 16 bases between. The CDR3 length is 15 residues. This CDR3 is CASGTALGWGNTIYF. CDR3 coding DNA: TGTGCTAGTGGGACTGCTTTAGGGTGGGGAAACACCATATATTTT. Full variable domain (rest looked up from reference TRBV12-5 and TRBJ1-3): DARVTQTPRHKVTEMGQEVTMRCQPILGHNTVFWYRQTMMQGLELLAYFRNRAPLDDSGMPKDRFSAEMPDATLATLKIQPSEPRDSAVYFCASGTALGWGNTIYFGEGSWLTVV.